One and the same sample provided the 10 T cell receptor beta chains below, sequenced in a study of shared clonotypes between healthy human individuals (dated by TCRdb to 2019 to 2021). The library was generated by the immunoSEQ multiplex PCR assay. TCRdb mirrors the immuneACCESS table, restricted to in-frame sequences. Some clones are absent from its copies; in checked studies, under half trace to an unresolved V gene, and the reason for the others is unknown. The sample table lists roughly 2.5 million clones, more than 90% of them with a count of one. The top ten constitute over 0.12% of the sample. Sequenced sample: naive CD4+ T cells sorted from blood. The sample's cell subset or site label, decoded: CD45RA+ positively selected. These receptors originate from a man between 18 and 35 years old in good health.

V and J are TRBV7-9 and TRBJ2-1; D is possibly TRBD2 (6 bases). The germline V gene encodes CDR1 SEHNR and CDR2 FQNEAQ (reference sequence). CDR3 size: 19 residues. V dropped 0 bases and J dropped 0 bases, with 18 bases sitting between them. CDR3 in amino acids: CASSLANREIGSSYNEQFF. The CDR3 region has the DNA TGTGCCAGCAGCTTAGCAAATCGGGAGATTGGGAGCTCCTACAATGAGCAGTTCTTC.

The chain couples TRBV7-2 to TRBJ1-1, with D uncertain. CDR1 and CDR2 from the germline V gene are SGHTA and FQGNSA. Trimming stripped 5 bases from V and 11 bases from J, with 12 bases between. This CDR3 contains 11 residues. The CDR3 DNA reads as TGTGCCAGCAGCGCGCAACTCCAGGCTTTCTTT. This encodes CASSAQLQAFF.

The CDR3: CASTLYMDNNQPQHF. DNA for the CDR3: TGTGCCAGTACCTTATACATGGATAACAATCAGCCCCAGCATTTT. This sequence joins TRBV19 and TRBJ1-5; D ambiguous. V dropped 7 bases and J dropped 3 bases, with 16 bases sitting between them. Germline CDR1 reads LNHDA; CDR2 reads SQIVND (reference sequence). The CDR3 contains 15 residues.

The rearrangement links TRBV27 to TRBJ2-6; 11 nucleotides match TRBD1. Germline CDR1 reads MNHEY; CDR2 reads SMNVEV (reference sequence). CDR3 size: 18 residues. The V segment lost 1 base and the J segment 2 bases; nucleotides outside the gene matches: 4. In DNA form, the CDR3 reads TGTGCCAGCAGTTTATTGGGGACAGGGGGACCTGGGGCCAACGTCCTGACTTTC. This codes for CASSLLGTGGPGANVLTF.

The genes are TRBV6-6 and TRBJ1-5; D remains ambiguous. V was clipped by 2 bases and J by 0 bases, with 11 bases between them. The CDR3 sequence is 16 residues long. Germline loops: CDR1 MNHNY, CDR2 SVGAGI (reference sequence). In DNA form, the CDR3 reads TGTGCCAGCAGTTACGGGGAGCCCTATAGCAATCAGCCCCAGCATTTT. It encodes CASSYGEPYSNQPQHF.

V usage is TRBV5-1 and J usage is TRBJ2-1; 11 positions match TRBD2. V shed 4 bases, J shed 8 bases, and the junction held 11 bases outside the gene matches. The germline V gene encodes CDR1 SGHRS and CDR2 YFSETQ. This CDR3 comprises 16 residues. CDR3 coding DNA: TGCGCCAGCAGCCCGCGGACTAGCGGGCTAACGGATGAGCAGTTCTTC. Translating it yields CASSPRTSGLTDEQFF.

The J gene is TRBJ1-2, the V gene TRBV27; TRBD1 is a possible D gene (6 bases). The V gene lost 7 bases and the J gene lost 3 bases, with 12 bases spanning the gap. The CDR3 spans 13 residues. Per germline, CDR1 MNHEY and CDR2 SMNVEV (reference sequence). CDR3 nucleotide sequence: TGTGCCAGCAAGGGGGATTGGGACTATGGCTACACCTTC. Translated: CASKGDWDYGYTF.

This sequence joins TRBV28 and TRBJ2-3; 11 nucleotides match TRBD2. The J segment lost 1 base and the V segment lost 8 bases, leaving 5 bases of the junction unmatched. The length of the CDR3 is 15 residues. CDR1 is MDHEN and CDR2 is SYDVKM in the germline V gene. CDR3 region: CASLGGLAGTDTQYF. As DNA, the CDR3 is TGTGCCAGCCTAGGGGGACTAGCGGGCACAGATACGCAGTATTTT.

The J gene is TRBJ2-7, the V gene TRBV6-4, with TRBD1 matching over 10 bases. V was clipped by 8 bases and J by 6 bases; unmatched bases: 13. CDR3 length equals 15 residues. CDR1 is MRHNA and CDR2 is SNTAGT in the germline V gene. In nucleotides, the CDR3 is TGTGCCAGCTCCCAAGCCGGACAGGGGGAGGGCGAGCAGTACTTC. It yields the protein CASSQAGQGEGEQYF.

The rearrangement links TRBV30 to TRBJ1-2; D gene unclear. CDR1 GTSNPN and CDR2 SVGIG come from the germline V gene (reference sequence). This CDR3 is built from 15 residues. V was clipped by 3 bases and J by 3 bases, with 17 bases between them. DNA of the CDR3: TGTGCCTGGAGGCTAAACCCCCCGCGGGACTATGGCTACACCTTC. It is translated as CAWRLNPPRDYGYTF.